This entry describes one T cell receptor beta chain. No antigen is known for it. This sample was included in a study of beta chain features in type 1 diabetes. Expressed TCRB transcripts were sequenced because the isolated RNA had all been reverse transcribed beforehand. An average of around 3.4 million reads was obtained for naive, central memory and regulatory T cell samples. Repertoires were generated with immunoSEQ multiplex PCR, while TCRdb's copy carries only in-frame clones and drops some. The sample shows a few hundred thousand clones, 20% to 25% of them seen only once. Findings of the study overall: TCRB CDR3s from Type 1 diabetes patients were moderately but significantly shorter in all four CD4+ subsets.

Purity above 95% was achieved in all sorted populations. Germline V gene lookup returns CDR1 SGHAT and CDR2 FQNNGV. Trimming pared 1 base from V and 5 bases from J, leaving 17 bases between. This CDR3 is 16 amino acids long. Material: naive CD4+ T cells from blood. The TCR was taken from a woman aged 25 to 39 with type 1 diabetes. The chain links TRBV11-2 to TRBJ2-5, with D possibly TRBD2 on 7 matching bases. CDR3 region: CASSLVRLGGRETQYF. The CDR3 nucleotides are TGTGCCAGCAGCTTAGTTCGTTTGGGGGGGCGGGAGACCCAGTACTTC.